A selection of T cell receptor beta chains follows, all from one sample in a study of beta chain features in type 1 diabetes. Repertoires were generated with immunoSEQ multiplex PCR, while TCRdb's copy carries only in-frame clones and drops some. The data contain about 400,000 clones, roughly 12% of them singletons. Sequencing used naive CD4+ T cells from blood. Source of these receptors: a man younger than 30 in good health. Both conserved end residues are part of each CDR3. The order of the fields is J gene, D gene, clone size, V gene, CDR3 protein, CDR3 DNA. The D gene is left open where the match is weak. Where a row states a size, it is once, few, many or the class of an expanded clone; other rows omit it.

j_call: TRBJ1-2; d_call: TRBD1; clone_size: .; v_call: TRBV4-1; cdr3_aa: CASSQQLTGGVYGYTF; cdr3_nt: TGCGCCAGCAGCCAACAACTGACAGGGGGCGTCTATGGCTACACCTTC
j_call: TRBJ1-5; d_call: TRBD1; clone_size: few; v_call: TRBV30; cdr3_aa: CAWSPQGNQPQHF; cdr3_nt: TGTGCCTGGAGTCCACAGGGGAATCAGCCCCAGCATTTT
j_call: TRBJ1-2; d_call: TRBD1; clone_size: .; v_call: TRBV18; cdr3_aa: CASSPPGQGVYGYTF; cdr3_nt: TGTGCCAGCTCACCACCGGGACAGGGGGTCTATGGCTACACCTTC
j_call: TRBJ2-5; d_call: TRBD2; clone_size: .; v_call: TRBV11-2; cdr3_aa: CASSRRSARGGRAGETQYF; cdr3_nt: TGTGCCAGCAGCCGACGATCAGCTCGCGGCGGGAGGGCCGGGGAGACCCAGTACTTC
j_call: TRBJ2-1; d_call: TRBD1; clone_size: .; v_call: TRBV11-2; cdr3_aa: CASSSTGGLHNEQFF; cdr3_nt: TGTGCCAGCAGCTCTACAGGGGGCCTCCATAATGAGCAGTTCTTC
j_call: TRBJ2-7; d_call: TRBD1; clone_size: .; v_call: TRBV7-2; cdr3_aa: CASRYDPGQTYEQYF; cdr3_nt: TGTGCCAGCAGGTATGACCCGGGACAGACCTACGAGCAGTACTTC
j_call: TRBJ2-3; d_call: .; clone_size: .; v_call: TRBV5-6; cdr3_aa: CASSRLTDTQYF; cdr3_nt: TGTGCCAGCTCAAGACTTACAGATACGCAGTATTTT
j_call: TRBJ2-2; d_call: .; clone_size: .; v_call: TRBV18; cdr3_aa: CASSPRQATGELFF; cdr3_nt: TGTGCCAGCTCACCACGCCAGGCAACCGGGGAGCTGTTTTTT
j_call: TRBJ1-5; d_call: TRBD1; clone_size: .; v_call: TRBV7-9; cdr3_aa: CASGQGGWNQPQHF; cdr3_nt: TGTGCCAGCGGACAGGGAGGATGGAATCAGCCCCAGCATTTT
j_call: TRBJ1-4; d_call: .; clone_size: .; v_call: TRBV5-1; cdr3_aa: CASSFAPRTTNEKLFF; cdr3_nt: TGCGCCAGCAGCTTCGCCCCGAGAACAACTAATGAAAAACTGTTTTTT
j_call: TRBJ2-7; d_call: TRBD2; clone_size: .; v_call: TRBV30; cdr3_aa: CAWSAKLAASTYEQYF; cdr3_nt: TGTGCCTGGAGTGCAAAGCTAGCGGCGAGTACCTACGAGCAGTACTTC
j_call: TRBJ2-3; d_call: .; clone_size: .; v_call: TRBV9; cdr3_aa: CASSVENSGGTDTQYF; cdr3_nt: TGTGCCAGCAGCGTAGAGAATAGTGGAGGCACAGATACGCAGTATTTT
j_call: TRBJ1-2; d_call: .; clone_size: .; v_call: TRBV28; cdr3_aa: CASTFSNRGYTF; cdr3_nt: TGTGCCAGCACCTTTTCTAATAGAGGCTACACCTTC
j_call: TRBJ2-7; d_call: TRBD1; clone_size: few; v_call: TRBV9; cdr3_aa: CASSIDGDSSYEQYF; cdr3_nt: TGTGCCAGCAGTATAGACGGGGACAGCTCCTACGAGCAGTACTTC